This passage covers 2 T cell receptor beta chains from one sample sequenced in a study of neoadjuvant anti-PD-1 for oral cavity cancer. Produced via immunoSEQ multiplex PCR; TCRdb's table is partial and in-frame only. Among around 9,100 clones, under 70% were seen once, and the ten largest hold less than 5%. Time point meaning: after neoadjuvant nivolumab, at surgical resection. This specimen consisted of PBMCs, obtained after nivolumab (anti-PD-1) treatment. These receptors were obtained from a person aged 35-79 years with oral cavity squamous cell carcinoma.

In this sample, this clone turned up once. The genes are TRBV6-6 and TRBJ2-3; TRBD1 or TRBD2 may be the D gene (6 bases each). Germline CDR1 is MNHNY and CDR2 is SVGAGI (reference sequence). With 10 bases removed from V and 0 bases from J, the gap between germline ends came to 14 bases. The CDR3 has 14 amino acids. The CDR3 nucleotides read TGTGCCACCCGATCGGGGGCTAGCACAGATACGCAGTATTTT. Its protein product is CATRSGASTDTQYF.

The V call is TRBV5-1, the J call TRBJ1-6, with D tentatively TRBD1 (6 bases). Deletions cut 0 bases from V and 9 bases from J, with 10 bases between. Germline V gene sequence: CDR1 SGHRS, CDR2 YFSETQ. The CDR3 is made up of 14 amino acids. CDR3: CASSLEGGSSPLHF. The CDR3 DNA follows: TGCGCCAGCAGCTTGGAAGGGGGAAGTTCACCCCTCCACTTT.